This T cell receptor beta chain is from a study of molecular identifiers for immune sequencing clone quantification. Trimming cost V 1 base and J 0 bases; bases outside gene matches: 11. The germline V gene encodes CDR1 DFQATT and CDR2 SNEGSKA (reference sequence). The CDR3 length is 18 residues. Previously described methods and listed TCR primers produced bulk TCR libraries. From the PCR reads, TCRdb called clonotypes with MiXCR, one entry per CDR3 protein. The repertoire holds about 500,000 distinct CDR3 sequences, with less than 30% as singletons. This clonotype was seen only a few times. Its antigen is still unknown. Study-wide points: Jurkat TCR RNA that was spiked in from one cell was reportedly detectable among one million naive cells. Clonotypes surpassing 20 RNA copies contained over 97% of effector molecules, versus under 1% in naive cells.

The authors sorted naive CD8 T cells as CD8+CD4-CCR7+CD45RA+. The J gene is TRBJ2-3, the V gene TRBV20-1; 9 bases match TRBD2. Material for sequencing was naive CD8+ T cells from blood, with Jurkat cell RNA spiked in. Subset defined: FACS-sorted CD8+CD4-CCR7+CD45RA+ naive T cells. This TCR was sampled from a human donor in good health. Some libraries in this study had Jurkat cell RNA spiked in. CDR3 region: CSARATGLALRSTDTQYF. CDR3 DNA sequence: TGCAGTGCTAGAGCTACGGGACTAGCTCTTCGAAGCACAGATACGCAGTATTTT.